The rows below give T cell receptor beta chains drawn from one sample of a study of blood T cells in healthy people across ages. In TCRdb, the 5' RACE reads were re-called with MiXCR into one record per CDR3 protein. The sample yields some 1.7 million distinct CDR3 sequences, under 30% seen once. The sequencing sample was made of blood. All receptors come from a young woman in good health. CDR3s include the opening cysteine and the closing phenylalanine or tryptophan. Each record gives: J gene, V gene, D gene, clone size, CDR3 protein, CDR3 DNA. A D gene is named only where the DNA matches it firmly. Expanded clones get a size class; other rows say once, few or many, or leave the size out.

>TRBJ2-1|TRBV18|NA|few
CASTSQGIYNEQFF
TGTGCCAGCACAAGCCAGGGTATCTACAATGAGCAGTTCTTC
>TRBJ2-1|TRBV28|NA|NA
CASSFNYEQFF
TGTGCCAGCAGTTTCAACTACGAGCAGTTCTTC
>TRBJ2-2|TRBV12-3/TRBV12-4|TRBD2|NA
CASSSSGRKTGELFF
TGTGCCAGCAGCTCTAGCGGGAGAAAAACCGGGGAGCTGTTTTTT
>TRBJ1-2|TRBV20-1|NA|few
CSARDGRAGGYTF
TGCAGTGCTAGAGACGGGCGCGCCGGGGGCTACACCTTC
>TRBJ2-7|TRBV18|NA|many
CASSGGTEFYEQYF
TGTGCCAGCTCGGGCGGGACAGAGTTCTACGAGCAGTACTTC
>TRBJ1-2|TRBV9|TRBD1|many
CASSVGTGGFDYTF
TGTGCCAGCAGCGTCGGGACAGGCGGTTTTGACTACACCTTC
>TRBJ1-1|TRBV20-1|TRBD1|NA
CSARQGVDTEAFF
TGCAGTGCCCGACAGGGGGTGGACACTGAAGCTTTCTTT
>TRBJ1-2|TRBV2|NA|NA
CASRGDAGYTF
TGTGCCAGCCGTGGCGATGCTGGCTACACCTTC
>TRBJ2-1|TRBV20-1|TRBD1|few
CSVSAPGQRVEQFF
TGCAGTGTTTCAGCTCCGGGACAGAGAGTTGAGCAGTTCTTC
>TRBJ2-7|TRBV10-3|NA|many
CAISEASSYEQYF
TGTGCCATCAGTGAGGCCAGCTCCTACGAGCAGTACTTC
>TRBJ1-6|TRBV24-1|NA|NA
CATSVFSAGDNSPLHF
TGTGCCACCAGTGTTTTTTCGGCAGGGGATAATTCACCCCTCCACTTT
>TRBJ2-5|TRBV3-1|TRBD2|few
CASSLQTSGLQETQYF
TGTGCCAGCAGCCTACAGACTAGCGGGCTCCAAGAGACCCAGTACTTC
>TRBJ1-2|TRBV7-2|TRBD1|NA
CASSLGQGEAGGYTF
TGTGCCAGCAGCCTCGGACAGGGGGAGGCGGGTGGCTACACCTTC
>TRBJ1-1|TRBV12-3/TRBV12-4|TRBD1|NA
CASRGQGLNTEAFF
TGTGCCAGCAGGGGACAGGGATTGAACACTGAAGCTTTCTTT
>TRBJ2-1|TRBV4-1|TRBD2|NA
CASSRTGLAGGNEQFF
TGCGCCAGCAGCCGGACAGGACTAGCGGGGGGGAATGAGCAGTTCTTC
>TRBJ2-1|TRBV20-1|TRBD2|NA
CSGGGSPSYNEQFF
TGCAGTGGGGGCGGGAGCCCCTCCTACAATGAGCAGTTCTTC
>TRBJ2-3|TRBV29-1|NA|NA
CSVEEGGAGTDTQYF
TGCAGCGTTGAAGAAGGAGGGGCTGGCACAGATACGCAGTATTTT
>TRBJ2-7|TRBV11-2|NA|once
CANSPWIASYEQYF
TGTGCCAACAGCCCCTGGATAGCCTCCTACGAGCAGTACTTC
>TRBJ2-7|TRBV21-1|NA|NA
CASSPKNRVTYEQYF
TGTGCCAGCAGCCCTAAGAACAGGGTAACCTACGAGCAGTACTTC
>TRBJ2-1|TRBV30|TRBD2|few
CAWGLGTSGYHNEQFF
TGTGCCTGGGGCCTTGGGACTAGTGGGTACCACAATGAGCAGTTCTTC
>TRBJ1-2|TRBV20-1|NA|many
CSARSWADYGYTF
TGCAGTGCTAGGTCCTGGGCCGACTATGGCTACACCTTC
>TRBJ2-3|TRBV12-3/TRBV12-4|NA|NA
CAGTIRGQSTDTQYF
TGTGCCGGCACTATCCGAGGACAGAGCACAGATACGCAGTATTTT
>TRBJ2-7|TRBV20-1|NA|NA
CSAYRDNSYEQYF
TGCAGTGCTTACCGGGACAACTCCTACGAGCAGTACTTC